This entry concerns a single T cell receptor beta chain. Sequencing was performed with immunoSEQ multiplex PCR; in TCRdb, only in-frame clones are kept and a portion is missing. The data contain 55,000 to 65,000 clones, about nine tenths of them singletons. The data derive from a study of T cells in localized non-small cell lung cancer. Germline values: CDR1 KGHSH, CDR2 LQKENI. The CDR3 consists of 15 residues. V was trimmed by 2 bases and J by 0 bases, leaving 10 bases between them. The chain carries TRBV18 and TRBJ1-1; no clear D. This clonotype was sampled from a man aged 40-75 years with stage I lung adenocarcinoma. Source: peripheral blood, taken before any cancer treatment. Written as DNA, the CDR3 is TGTGCCAGCTCACCAGTGCAAGTCATGAACACTGAAGCTTTCTTT. Translation: CASSPVQVMNTEAFF.